A selection of T cell receptor beta chains follows, all from one sample in a study of shared clonotypes between healthy human individuals. The protocol was immunoSEQ multiplex PCR, while the TCRdb copy is restricted to in-frame clones and leaves out a portion. This sample has more than 900,000 clones, with roughly 74% found just once. Source material: memory CD4+ T cells from PBMCs. The receptors stem from a man younger than 35 in good health. Some clones in this sample may be carry-over from other donors' samples. Each CDR3 is given with its conserved first and last residue. Each record gives: D gene, J gene, V gene, clone size, CDR3 DNA, CDR3 protein. The D gene is left open where the match is weak. The size of a clone is reported for some rows only, either as once, few or many, or as a class for expanded clones.

>TRBD1|TRBJ2-3|TRBV5-4|-
TGTGCCAGCTGGATCAGGGGGTATCTCACAGATACGCAGTATTTT
CASWIRGYLTDTQYF
>-|TRBJ2-7|TRBV5-4|many
TGTGCCAGCAGCTTGGCCGCCGGGACGGGTAGGAACGAGCAGTACTTC
CASSLAAGTGRNEQYF
>TRBD1|TRBJ1-2|TRBV5-4|-
TGTGCCAGCAGCCCGAGGACAGGAAATGATAACTATGGCTACACCTTC
CASSPRTGNDNYGYTF
>-|TRBJ1-4|TRBV5-3|-
TGTGCCAGAAGCAAGCCTTTCGAGAGAAAGGGGGAGGTGTTGGAAAAACTGTTTTTT
CARSKPFERKGEVLEKLFF
>-|TRBJ2-1|TRBV5-1|-
TGCGCCAGCAGCTTAACAGGGAGCTCCTACAATGAGCAGTTCTTC
CASSLTGSSYNEQFF
>-|TRBJ2-7|TRBV10-3|-
TGTGCCATCAGTGAGTCGGCCTCAAGGAGCTCCTACGAGCAGTACTTC
CAISESASRSSYEQYF
>TRBD1|TRBJ1-4|TRBV2|many
TGTGCCAGCAGCTCCCGGGACAGGGGGTCTGAAAAACTGTTTTTT
CASSSRDRGSEKLFF
>-|TRBJ1-2|TRBV2|-
TGTGCCAGCAGCGTCTGGGGGACTAACTATGGCTACACCTTC
CASSVWGTNYGYTF
>TRBD1|TRBJ2-7|TRBV2|-
TGTGCCAGCGTATCAGGGGGCGCGACCTACGAGCAGTACTTC
CASVSGGATYEQYF
>-|TRBJ2-7|TRBV30|-
TGTGCCTGGGGGTGGCGCTCCGTCCCCGACGAGCAGTACTTC
CAWGWRSVPDEQYF